This entry lists 5 T cell receptor beta chains sequenced from one sample in a study of blood T cell repertoires in COVID-19. The table came from immunoSEQ multiplex PCR; TCRdb's copy has only in-frame clones and leaves some out. The top ten clones hold about 3.1% of a sample with around 270,000 clones, about 90% of them seen once. Source material: PBMCs or T cells enriched from blood (not recorded which). The receptors originated from a woman in her thirties or forties who had been exposed to COVID-19.

The rearrangement joins TRBV4-1 to TRBJ2-2; the D is unclear. The CDR3 extends over 14 amino acids. The V gene's germline CDR1 is MGHRA and CDR2 YSYEKL. With 0 bases removed from V and 7 bases from J, the gap between germline ends came to 9 bases. The CDR3: CASSQDSEDGELFF. In DNA form, the CDR3 reads TGCGCCAGCAGCCAAGATTCAGAAGACGGGGAGCTGTTTTTT.

The chain has TRBV7-2 and TRBJ2-4; 12 bases fit TRBD2. The CDR3 is 14 amino acids. Germline-derived CDR1 and CDR2 are SGHTA and FQGNSA. Germline trimming cut 4 bases from V and 9 bases from J; bases unmatched to any gene: 4. In DNA, the CDR3 is TGTGCCAGCAGCTCCCTAGCGGGAGGGACCATTCAGTACTTC. Translating it yields CASSSLAGGTIQYF.

The J gene is TRBJ2-3, the V gene TRBV18; a possible D gene is TRBD2 (6 bases). CDR1 and CDR2 from the germline V gene are KGHSH and LQKENI. V lost 2 bases, J lost 0 bases, and 18 bases lay in between. The CDR3 is 18 residues long. The CDR3 protein is CASSPSEGLAPSTDTQYF. DNA of the CDR3: TGTGCCAGCTCACCATCAGAGGGACTGGCTCCGAGCACAGATACGCAGTATTTT.

This clone has just one count. The chain recombines TRBV11-3 with TRBJ2-1; D is ambiguous. Trimming pared 0 bases from V and 6 bases from J, leaving 6 bases between. CDR1 and CDR2 from the germline V gene are SGHNT and YENEEA. This CDR3 has 13 residues. CDR3 region: CASSLDGGNEQFF. Here the CDR3 DNA reads TGTGCCAGCAGCTTAGATGGCGGCAATGAGCAGTTCTTC.

Note on this clone: The germline gene is not matched at one end of the junction; a read error may be the cause. The rearrangement links TRBV11-2 to TRBJ2-7; D gene uncertain. Germline V lookup: CDR1 SGHAT, CDR2 FQNNGV. There are 10 residues in the CDR3. The CDR3 protein is CSSSGVEQYF. The DNA of the CDR3 is TGCAGCTCTAGTGGCGTGGAGCAGTACTTC.